This T cell receptor beta chain came from a study of early T cells in non-severe SARS-CoV-2 infection. The wider study: The sequenced material was bulk RNA from unsorted whole blood, and its chains were unpaired. Study findings and constraints: VDJdb matching, biased toward anti-spike CD8 responses, missed private and CD4 specificities.

This clonotype was detected only a few times. Its specificity is not known. Unique molecular identifiers were attached to individual cDNA molecules. Each CDR3 protein gets one entry after TCRdb re-called the 5' RACE reads with MiXCR. The table lists 70,000 to 85,000 distinct CDR3 sequences, about 12% of them singletons, with roughly 16% in the top ten. This clonotype originated in an adult who was a healthcare worker with PCR-confirmed SARS-CoV-2 infection or an uninfected control (not recorded which). The donor label of this sample is uncertain. Sequenced here: whole blood, sampled at baseline.

The CDR3: CASSQDLSGKEQYF. Here the CDR3 DNA reads TGTGCCAGCAGCCAAGATCTCTCCGGCAAAGAGCAGTACTTC. V usage is TRBV4-2 and J usage is TRBJ2-7; D gene unclear. There are 14 residues in the CDR3. Germline CDR1 reads LGHNA; CDR2 reads YNFKEQ. The germline V and J ends were trimmed by 0 bases and 7 bases, with 13 bases remaining between them.